This T cell receptor (beta chain) was recovered during a study of beta chain features in type 1 diabetes. Study-level points and caveats: In all four CD4+ subsets, TCRB CDR3 length was significantly, moderately reduced in type 1 diabetes.

J lost 3 bases, V lost 5 bases, and 8 bases had no gene match. Germline CDR1 is SGHAT and CDR2 is FQNNGV. There are 16 residues in the CDR3. A heparinised blood draw that averaged about 120 mL was obtained once from each donor. Sorting of CD4+ naive, central memory, regulatory and stem cell-like memory cells was performed via CD45RO/CCR7/CD25/CD127/CD95/CD27. What was sequenced were expressed TCRB transcripts, since all of the isolated RNA had been reverse transcribed. Measured with immunoSEQ multiplex PCR; TCRdb has only the in-frame clones, and not every one. Of about 160,000 clones detected, around 8% appear once; the ten largest clones hold about 1%. This clone was seen a handful of times. The antigen is undetermined.

Sequenced input: central memory CD4+ T cells from blood. The chain couples TRBV11-2 to TRBJ2-1; 9 bases are shared with TRBD1. The source of this sequence is a woman in her forties with type 1 diabetes. CDR3 sequence reads: CASSRETGGSYNEQFF. CDR3 DNA: TGTGCCAGCAGCCGAGAAACAGGGGGCAGCTACAATGAGCAGTTCTTC. The full variable domain, rest sourced from reference TRBV11-2 and TRBJ2-1, is EAGVAQSPRYKIIEKRQSVAFWCNPISGHATLYWYQQILGQGPKLLIQFQNNGVVDDSQLPKDRFSAERLKGVDSTLKIQPAKLEDSAVYLCASSRETGGSYNEQFFGPGTRLTVL.